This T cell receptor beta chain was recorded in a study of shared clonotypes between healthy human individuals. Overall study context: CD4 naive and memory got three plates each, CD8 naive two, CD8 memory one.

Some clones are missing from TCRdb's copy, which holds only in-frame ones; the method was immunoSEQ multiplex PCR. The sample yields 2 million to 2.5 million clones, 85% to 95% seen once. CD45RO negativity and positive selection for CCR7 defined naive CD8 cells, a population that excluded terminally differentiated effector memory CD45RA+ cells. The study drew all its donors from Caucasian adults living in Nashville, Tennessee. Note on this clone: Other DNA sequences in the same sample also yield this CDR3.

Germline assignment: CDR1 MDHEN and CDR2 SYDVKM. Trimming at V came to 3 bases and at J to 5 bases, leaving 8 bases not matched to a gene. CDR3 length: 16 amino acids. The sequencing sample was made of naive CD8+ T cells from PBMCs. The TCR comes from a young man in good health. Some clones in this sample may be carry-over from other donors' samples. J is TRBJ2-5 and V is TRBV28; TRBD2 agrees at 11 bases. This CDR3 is CASSFDLAGGSETQYF. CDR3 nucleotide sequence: TGTGCCAGCAGTTTCGATCTAGCGGGAGGATCGGAGACCCAGTACTTC.